This T cell receptor beta chain was captured in a study of cytomegalovirus exposure and HLA in healthy donors. General study points: V- and J-gene trimming in TCR beta was tied to a missense DCLRE1C variant by an analysis performed later. One later analysis reportedly identified an Asian-associated ancestry cluster that showed fewer N-insertions than the roughly 600-donor mean.

Vbeta (60) and Jbeta (13) primers were used in the PCR. Profiling relied on immunoSEQ multiplex PCR, and the TCRdb table lists in-frame clones only, not all of them. The sample carries roughly 140,000 clones, around 79% recorded once. Germline V gene lookup returns CDR1 GTSNPN and CDR2 SVGIG (reference sequence). Trimming took 2 bases from V and 5 from J; bases not matched to a gene: 8. The CDR3 is 14 amino acids. As concerns this clone: Its antigen is unknown.

Sequenced sample: PBMCs. The rearrangement joins TRBV30 to TRBJ2-7; 8 nucleotides agree with TRBD1. The clonotype comes from a human donor in good health. The CDR3 reads CAWSRTGLTHEQYF. The CDR3 DNA follows: TGTGCCTGGAGTAGGACAGGGCTAACTCACGAGCAGTACTTC.